These 19 T cell receptor beta chains were sequenced from one sample in a study of cytomegalovirus exposure and HLA in healthy donors. Primers for the PCR totalled 60 Vbeta and 13 Jbeta. Clones were sequenced by immunoSEQ multiplex PCR, and TCRdb holds only the in-frame ones, with some missing. The sample has 120,000 or so clones, about 81% seen once. The sample comprised PBMCs. These TCRs come from a woman in her 50s in good health and CMV-seropositive.

This chain links TRBV12-5 with TRBJ2-7, with 12 bases identical to TRBD2. V lost 6 bases to trimming and J lost 4 bases; unmatched junction nucleotides: 7. CDR1 and CDR2 (germline): LGHNT, FRNRAP. There are 15 residues in the CDR3. DNA for the CDR3: TGTGCTAGTGGAGTCCGACTAGCGGGAGAGTACGAGCAGTACTTC. Translating gives CASGVRLAGEYEQYF. The entire variable domain, with the rest obtained from reference TRBV12-5 and TRBJ2-7, is as follows: DARVTQTPRHKVTEMGQEVTMRCQPILGHNTVFWYRQTMMQGLELLAYFRNRAPLDDSGMPKDRFSAEMPDATLATLKIQPSEPRDSAVYFCASGVRLAGEYEQYFGPGTRLTVT.

The gene calls are TRBV15 and TRBJ1-5, with 8 bases matching TRBD1. Germline values: CDR1 LNHNV, CDR2 YYDKDF (reference sequence). V shed 0 bases, J shed 9 bases, and the junction held 7 bases outside the gene matches. The CDR3 has 15 amino acids. The DNA of the CDR3 is TGTGCCACCAGCAGAGATAGAGCAGGGGGCATGCCCCAGCATTTT. This gives the protein CATSRDRAGGMPQHF.

The sample holds a few counts of this clone. The rearrangement links TRBV6-5 to TRBJ1-1, with D unclear. V was clipped by 2 bases and J by 7 bases, with 14 bases between them. CDR1 is MNHEY and CDR2 is SVGAGI in the germline V gene. The CDR3 has 14 amino acids. For the CDR3, the DNA is TGTGCCAGCAGTTACACCGTACGGGATTTTGAAGCTTTCTTT. Protein sequence: CASSYTVRDFEAFF.

V is TRBV10-3 and J is TRBJ2-7; the D gene is possibly TRBD2 (5 bases). V lost 5 bases, J lost 4 bases, and 15 bases lay in between. This CDR3 region has 14 residues. Germline V gene data show CDR1 as ENHRY and CDR2 as SYGVKD. In DNA, the CDR3 is TGTGCCATCAGTAACCTAGCCCCCTCTTACGAGCAGTACTTC. Translation: CAISNLAPSYEQYF.

The rearrangement uses TRBV15 and TRBJ2-1; weak D call: TRBD2 (6 bases). CDR1 LNHNV and CDR2 YYDKDF come from the germline V gene (reference sequence). Trimming pared 4 bases from V and 7 bases from J, leaving 17 bases between. The CDR3 covers 15 residues. CDR3 bases: TGTGCCACCAGCAAATTGGCTAGCGATGTGAATGAGCAGTTCTTC. Encoded protein: CATSKLASDVNEQFF.

Note on this clone: Its ends do not fully match the called genes, so a read error is possible. The chain is built from TRBV7-9 and TRBJ2-5; the D gene is possibly TRBD2 (6 bases). Looked up from germline, CDR1 is SEHNR and CDR2 is FQNEAQ (reference sequence). The CDR3 spans 12 residues. In DNA form, the CDR3 reads TGTTCCAGCAGCCCTCGGGAGGAGACCCAGTACTTC. It is translated as CSSSPREETQYF.

The CDR3 nucleotides read TGCGCCAGCAGCCTCTTGACGCGCGGTAGCACAGATACGCAGTATTTT. This gives the protein CASSLLTRGSTDTQYF. The chain has TRBV4-1 and TRBJ2-3; D is ambiguous. Trimming pared 4 bases from V and 0 bases from J, leaving 14 bases between. This CDR3 is built from 16 residues. The germline V gene encodes CDR1 MGHRA and CDR2 YSYEKL.

The chain joins TRBV6-1 to TRBJ2-1; D remains unclear. Germline CDR1 MNHNS, CDR2 SASEGT. This CDR3 spans 14 amino acids. V lost 5 bases, J lost 0 bases, and 8 bases lay in between. CDR3: CASSPGDSYNEQFF. CDR3 nucleotide sequence: TGTGCCAGCAGTCCTGGAGACTCCTACAATGAGCAGTTCTTC.

The chain employs TRBV4-2 and TRBJ1-1, with a possible D match to TRBD1 (6 bases). V lost 3 bases and J lost 2, with 13 bases in between. Germline V gene lookup returns CDR1 LGHNA and CDR2 YNFKEQ. This CDR3 comprises 15 residues. The CDR3 DNA follows: TGTGCCAGCAGCCAGGGAGGGGGGGGAAACACTGAAGCTTTCTTT. It codes for CASSQGGGGNTEAFF.

This chain connects TRBV7-2 to TRBJ1-2; possible D gene TRBD1, 6 bases. The CDR3 contains 16 residues. Trimming stripped 0 bases from V and 8 bases from J, with 19 bases between. CDR1 is SGHTA and CDR2 is FQGNSA in the germline V gene. The CDR3 nucleotides read TGTGCCAGCAGCTTAGCCAGGACCCTGGGGGCTCGGGGCTACACCTTC. Protein product: CASSLARTLGARGYTF. Using reference TRBV7-2 and TRBJ1-2 for the parts outside the CDR3, the full variable domain is GAGVSQSPSNKVTEKGKDVELRCDPISGHTALYWYRQSLGQGLEFLIYFQGNSAPDKSGLPSDRFSAERTGGSVSTLTIQRTQQEDSAVYLCASSLARTLGARGYTFGSGTRLTVV.

This sequence joins TRBV5-8 and TRBJ2-1; 13 nucleotides agree with TRBD2. CDR1 and CDR2 (germline): SGHTS, YDEGEE. Unmatched junction bases numbered 7, after V lost 5 bases and J lost 8 bases. This CDR3 is 15 amino acids long. Here the CDR3 reads CASRVLAGGNHEQFF. The CDR3 nucleotides are TGTGCCAGCAGGGTACTAGCGGGGGGGAACCATGAGCAGTTCTTC. Full variable domain (missing parts from reference TRBV5-8 and TRBJ2-1): EAGVTQSPTHLIKTRGQQATLRCSPISGHTSVYWYQQALGLGLQFLLWYDEGEERNRGNFPPRFSGRQFPNYSSELNVNALELEDSALYLCASRVLAGGNHEQFFGPGTRLTVL.

This chain links TRBV4-2 with TRBJ2-1; D is perhaps TRBD2 (6 bases). V was clipped by 1 base and J by 2 bases, with 9 bases between them. The CDR3 sequence is 15 residues long. Germline V gene lookup returns CDR1 LGHNA and CDR2 YNFKEQ. CDR3 in amino acids: CASSQGEAAYNEQFF. The CDR3 DNA reads as TGTGCCAGCAGCCAAGGGGAGGCGGCCTACAATGAGCAGTTCTTC.

This clone was observed a handful of times. The junction departs from the called germline gene at one end, perhaps through a read error. V gene TRBV7-7 combines with J gene TRBJ2-2; a possible D gene is TRBD1 (5 bases). Germline V CDR1 and CDR2: SSHAT, FNYEAQ (reference sequence). This CDR3 region has 16 residues. This chain's CDR3 is CASSLSFRVPAGELFF. CDR3 coding DNA: TGTGCTAGCAGCTTATCCTTCAGGGTTCCCGCCGGGGAGCTGTTTTTT.

Turning to this clone: Other DNA sequences in the sample encode the same CDR3. This chain connects TRBV5-1 to TRBJ2-3; TRBD2 matches 11 bases. Germline CDR1 SGHRS, CDR2 YFSETQ. V lost 5 bases to trimming and J lost 0 bases; unmatched junction nucleotides: 2. CDR3 length: 15 residues. In DNA form, the CDR3 reads TGCGCCAGCAGTTTAGCGGGAGGGAGCACAGATACGCAGTATTTT. Residues: CASSLAGGSTDTQYF.

This clone has only one observation. This chain uses TRBV4-1 with TRBJ1-1; 7 nucleotides agree with TRBD1. J lost 5 bases, V lost 2 bases, and 8 bases had no gene match. This CDR3 is built from 15 residues. In germline, CDR1 is MGHRA, CDR2 YSYEKL. CDR3 sequence reads: CASSQLLTGRTEAFF. In DNA form, the CDR3 reads TGCGCCAGCAGCCAACTCCTGACAGGGAGGACTGAAGCTTTCTTT.

The chain employs TRBV5-1 and TRBJ2-3, with 9 nucleotides matching TRBD2. Germline V gives CDR1 SGHRS, CDR2 YFSETQ. This CDR3 comprises 15 residues. The V and J ends lost 1 base and 8 bases, in that order; junction bases with no gene match: 8. In DNA, the CDR3 is TGCGCCAGCAGCTTGAAGCGGGGGGACTCCCGTACGCAGTATTTT. This encodes CASSLKRGDSRTQYF.

The CDR3: CASSDRGETQYF. In DNA form, the CDR3 reads TGTGCCAGCAGTGACCGGGGAGAGACCCAGTACTTC. V gene TRBV25-1 combines with J gene TRBJ2-5; TRBD2 is a possible D gene (5 bases). CDR3 length: 12 residues. The V gene's germline CDR1 is MGHDK and CDR2 SYGVNS. Trimming cost V 3 bases and J 4 bases, with 6 bases left between them.

Only one count was recorded for this clone. The chain joins TRBV4-3 to TRBJ1-1; tentatively, D is TRBD1 (6 bases). CDR1 LGHNA and CDR2 YSLEER come from the germline V gene. V lost 0 bases and J 5 bases, leaving 10 bases between the germline ends. The CDR3 loop spans 14 amino acids. CDR3 residues: CASSQDPRGTEAFF. As DNA, the CDR3 is TGCGCCAGCAGCCAAGACCCGAGGGGGACTGAAGCTTTCTTT.

The gene calls are TRBV9 and TRBJ2-5; 7 positions agree with TRBD1. The CDR3 loop spans 18 amino acids. CDR1 and CDR2 from the germline V gene are SGDLS and YYNGEE. The V and J ends lost 0 bases and 1 base, in that order; junction bases with no gene match: 12. The CDR3 DNA follows: TGTGCCAGCAGCGTAGACCAGGGGGTCCCCCTGAGCCAAGAGACCCAGTACTTC. This translates into CASSVDQGVPLSQETQYF.